One sample yielded the 18 T cell receptor beta chains listed below, sequenced in a study of shared clonotypes between healthy human individuals. Sequencing used immunoSEQ multiplex PCR; TCRdb keeps in-frame clones, though not all of them. Here the sample spans 550,000 to 850,000 clones, less than 85% being singletons. Sample: memory CD4+ T cells sorted from blood. Sample subset: CD45RA-negative fraction. Receptor source: a woman aged 25 to 39 in good health.

The chain has TRBV6-4 and TRBJ1-3, with 7 bases lining up with TRBD1. The V gene's germline CDR1 is MRHNA and CDR2 SNTAGT. V was clipped by 10 bases and J by 0 bases; unmatched bases: 6. The CDR3 length is 14 residues. CDR3 DNA sequence: TGTGCCATAAAGGGGGCAGCCTCTGGAAACACCATATATTTT. It translates to CAIKGAASGNTIYF.

The chain employs TRBV2 and TRBJ2-7; 7 nucleotides align to TRBD2. V dropped 6 bases and J dropped 5; count of bases not matched to a gene: 13. The CDR3 runs 15 residues. Germline CDR1 SNHLY, CDR2 FYNNEI. In DNA, the CDR3 is TGTGCCAGCAGCAAGAGCGGGGTTAACTGGGACGAGCAGTACTTC. This codes for CASSKSGVNWDEQYF.

CDR3 protein: CAWGFGEAFGYTF. Written as DNA, the CDR3 is TGTGCCTGGGGGTTTGGGGAGGCGTTTGGCTACACCTTC. This chain joins TRBV30 and TRBJ1-2; unclear D gene. This CDR3 spans 13 amino acids. Germline V gene data show CDR1 as GTSNPN and CDR2 as SVGIG (reference sequence). V lost 5 bases and J lost 7, with 17 bases in between.

The chain recombines TRBV30 with TRBJ2-7; 7 bases line up with TRBD2. The CDR3 has 14 residues. V lost 5 bases, J lost 0 bases, and 7 bases stayed unmatched. Germline values: CDR1 GTSNPN, CDR2 SVGIG (reference sequence). The DNA of the CDR3 is TGTGCCTGGGCCCTGGGCGGGAGCTCCTACGAGCAGTACTTC. Amino acids: CAWALGGSSYEQYF.

V usage is TRBV7-7 and J usage is TRBJ2-5; 8 nucleotides line up with TRBD1. This CDR3 region has 16 residues. Looked up from germline, CDR1 is SSHAT and CDR2 is FNYEAQ (reference sequence). V shed 2 bases, J shed 5 bases, and the junction held 10 bases outside the gene matches. In DNA, the CDR3 is TGTGCCAGCAGCTTAAGTTCGGGTACAGGGGGGGAGACCCAGTACTTC. Amino acid sequence: CASSLSSGTGGETQYF.

In its sample, this clone was seen a few times. The V call is TRBV9, the J call TRBJ1-1, with a tentative D call TRBD1 (5 bases). This CDR3 comprises 15 residues. Trimming took off 3 bases at V and 5 bases at J, with 17 bases between the two ends. Germline CDR1 reads SGDLS; CDR2 reads YYNGEE. The CDR3 DNA reads as TGTGCCAGCAGCGCTACAGGTCGGTTTGGGACTGAAGCTTTCTTT. Residues: CASSATGRFGTEAFF.

The rearrangement joins TRBV5-1 to TRBJ1-4; unclear D gene. The germline V gene encodes CDR1 SGHRS and CDR2 YFSETQ. Trimming pared 4 bases from V and 0 bases from J, leaving 13 bases between. The CDR3 consists of 16 residues. The CDR3: CASSPGAGSTNEKLFF. The CDR3 coding sequence is TGCGCCAGCAGCCCGGGAGCAGGATCAACTAATGAAAAACTGTTTTTT.

The J gene is TRBJ2-5, the V gene TRBV19, with D perhaps matching TRBD2 (5 bases). This CDR3 has 15 residues. Trimming left V 6 bases short and J 3 bases short, with 17 bases between. Germline V lookup: CDR1 LNHDA, CDR2 SQIVND (reference sequence). CDR3 nucleotide sequence: TGTGCCAGTAGGTCTCCGGGATCCGGCAAAGAGACCCAGTACTTC. Translation: CASRSPGSGKETQYF.

This clone has a single count. The V and J genes are TRBV2 and TRBJ1-5; possibly TRBD1 for D (5 bases). The germline CDR1 and CDR2 sequences are SNHLY and FYNNEI. This CDR3 contains 15 residues. V lost 6 bases, J lost 4 bases, and 16 bases lay in between. The CDR3 region is CASRQGGEGNQPQHF. As DNA, the CDR3 is TGTGCCAGCAGGCAGGGTGGTGAGGGGAATCAGCCCCAGCATTTT. The variable domain in full, with the rest retrieved from reference TRBV2 and TRBJ1-5, is EPEVTQTPSHQVTQMGQEVILRCVPISNHLYFYWYRQILGQKVEFLVSFYNNEISEKSEIFDDQFSVERPDGSNFTLKIRSTKLEDSAMYFCASRQGGEGNQPQHFGDGTRLSIL.

The rearrangement uses TRBV5-1 and TRBJ1-2; 8 bases are a match to TRBD1. Trimming at V came to 4 bases and at J to 8 bases, leaving 7 bases not matched to a gene. CDR3 length: 13 amino acids. Germline loops: CDR1 SGHRS, CDR2 YFSETQ. As DNA, the CDR3 is TGCGCCAGCAGCGACAGGGGTCCTCCCGGCTACACCTTC. It specifies CASSDRGPPGYTF.

This clone has a handful of counts. This chain uses TRBV5-1 with TRBJ2-2; 10 nucleotides line up with TRBD1. J lost 2 bases, V lost 0 bases, and 4 bases had no gene match. This CDR3 has 17 residues. Looked up from germline, CDR1 is SGHRS and CDR2 is YFSETQ. Written as DNA, the CDR3 is TGCGCCAGCAGCTTGGCCCGGGACAGGGGAAACACCGGGGAGCTGTTTTTT. The encoded protein is CASSLARDRGNTGELFF.

Comments on this clone: A read error is the likely source, as a far larger clone sits one nucleotide away. J is TRBJ1-2 and V is TRBV28; no firm D call. The V and J ends lost 6 bases and 5 bases respectively, with 10 bases between them. This CDR3 is 12 amino acids long. Germline V gives CDR1 MDHEN, CDR2 SYDVKM. CDR3 in amino acids: CASSRLDYGYTF. As DNA, the CDR3 is TGTGCCAGCAGCCGACTGGATTATGGCTACACCTTC.

About this clone itself: Other nucleotide sequences in the sample specify the same CDR3. The CDR3 DNA reads as TGTGCCTGGAGTGTAGGAGGGACGAACACCGGGGAGCTGTTTTTT. Residues: CAWSVGGTNTGELFF. The chain employs TRBV30 and TRBJ2-2; D perhaps matches TRBD2 (6 bases). Between the trimmed V and J ends, which lost 0 bases and 0 bases, there was a span of 8 bases. The CDR3 runs 15 residues. CDR1 is GTSNPN and CDR2 is SVGIG in the germline V gene (reference sequence).

This clone has a count of ten or more. This sequence joins TRBV10-3 and TRBJ1-4; the D is unclear. This CDR3 is built from 15 residues. Trimming left V 5 bases short and J 5 bases short, with 15 bases between. CDR1 and CDR2 (germline): ENHRY, SYGVKD. The CDR3: CAISQNRPPNEKLFF. In DNA, the CDR3 is TGTGCCATCAGTCAAAACCGGCCACCAAATGAAAAACTGTTTTTT.

This chain links TRBV6-5 with TRBJ1-4, with a weak D call TRBD1 (5 bases). With 6 bases removed from V and 3 bases from J, the gap between germline ends came to 14 bases. The V gene's germline CDR1 is MNHEY and CDR2 SVGAGI. The CDR3 runs to 15 residues. CDR3 nucleotides: TGTGCCAGCAGCATAATTTTAGGGGCTAATGAAAAACTGTTTTTT. This codes for CASSIILGANEKLFF.

The chain uses TRBV27 and TRBJ2-5; 9 nucleotides agree with TRBD2. The better agreement between TRBJ2-7 and the DNA end casts doubt on the J call. Germline CDR1 reads MNHEY; CDR2 reads SMNVEV (reference sequence). The CDR3 contains 14 residues. CDR3 in amino acids: CASRKSLAGAEQYF. The DNA for the CDR3 is TGTGCCAGCAGAAAGTCATTAGCGGGAGCCGAGCAGTACTTC.

This clone appeared a single time. The rearrangement joins TRBV29-1 to TRBJ2-3; 11 positions match TRBD2. V trimming: 7 bases; J trimming: 3 bases; junction bases outside the gene matches: 9. CDR3 length: 15 amino acids. Per germline, CDR1 SQVTM and CDR2 ANQGSEA. CDR3 sequence reads: CSGGILAGGTDTQYF. In DNA, the CDR3 is TGCAGCGGTGGGATTCTAGCGGGAGGAACAGATACGCAGTATTTT.

About this clone itself: At the DNA level, this CDR3 is encoded by other sequences in the same sample as well. This chain joins TRBV10-3 and TRBJ2-7; the match to TRBD2 covers 7 bases. J lost 4 bases, V lost 3 bases, and 3 bases had no gene match. Germline assignment: CDR1 ENHRY and CDR2 SYGVKD. CDR3 size: 13 residues. Here the CDR3 DNA reads TGTGCCATCAGTGAAGAGCGGGAATACGAGCAGTACTTC. Its protein product is CAISEEREYEQYF.